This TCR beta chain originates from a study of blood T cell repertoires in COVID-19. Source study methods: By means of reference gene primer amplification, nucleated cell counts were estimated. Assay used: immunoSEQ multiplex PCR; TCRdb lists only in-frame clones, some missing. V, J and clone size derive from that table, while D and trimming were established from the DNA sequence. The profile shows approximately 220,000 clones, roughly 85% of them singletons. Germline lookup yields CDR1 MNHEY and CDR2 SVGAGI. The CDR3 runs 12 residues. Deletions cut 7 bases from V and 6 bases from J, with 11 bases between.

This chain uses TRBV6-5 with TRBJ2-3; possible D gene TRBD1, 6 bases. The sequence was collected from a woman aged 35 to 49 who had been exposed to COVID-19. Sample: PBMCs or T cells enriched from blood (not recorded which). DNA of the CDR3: TGTGCCAGCACTCTAAGGGGGGATACGCAGTATTTT. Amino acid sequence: CASTLRGDTQYF.